The T cell receptor beta chain described here comes from a study of T cells in Graves' hyperthyroidism and ophthalmopathy. Amplification yielded TCR beta CDR3 regions, with RNA transcripts as the source. Initially, a first-round RT-PCR of the TCR CDR3 employed the HTBI primer set. A single record per CDR3 protein comes from TCRdb applying MiXCR to the multiplex PCR reads. The profile shows under 350,000 distinct CDR3 sequences, roughly an eighth of them singletons. Germline trimming cut 2 bases from V and 1 base from J; bases unmatched to any gene: 12. Looked up from germline, CDR1 is MNHNS and CDR2 is SASEGT. The CDR3 contains 18 residues. This clonotype was detected ten times or more.

The sequenced sample was blood. The receptor comes from a woman aged 35 to 49 with Graves' hyperthyroidism. The chain has TRBV6-1 and TRBJ2-7; 9 positions match TRBD2. The CDR3 region has the DNA TGTGCCAGCAGTGAAACCCTGCGGCTAGCGGGATGGTCCTACGAGCAGTACTTC. Amino acids: CASSETLRLAGWSYEQYF.